The present TCR beta chain was sequenced within a study of cytomegalovirus exposure and HLA in healthy donors. As for this clone: The antigen remains undetermined.

CDR3 length equals 13 residues. V lost 2 bases and J lost 0, with 5 bases in between. The V gene's germline CDR1 is MNHEY and CDR2 SMNVEV (reference sequence). Study-level points and caveats: Altogether, about 160 TCR beta chains were recorded as cytomegalovirus-associated.

This table comes from immunoSEQ multiplex PCR, and its TCRdb copy is limited to in-frame clones, with some not included. The sample has about 140,000 clones; 70% to 90% are singletons. J is TRBJ2-7 and V is TRBV27; D not resolved. The clonotype was recovered from a man younger than 30 in good health and CMV-seronegative. Sequencing was done on a sample of PBMCs. CDR3 in amino acids: CASSLTTSYEQYF. CDR3 coding DNA: TGTGCCAGCAGTTTAACTACCTCCTACGAGCAGTACTTC.